A single sample is the source of the 12 T cell receptor beta chains below, sequenced in a study of blood T cell repertoires in COVID-19. Profiled with immunoSEQ multiplex PCR; TCRdb holds only in-frame clones, not every one. The sample contains approximately 300,000 clones, 80% to 90% of which appear only once. Sequencing input: peripheral blood. Receptors originate from a young man who had recovered from COVID-19.

This clone was found once. The CDR3 protein is CASSLAGQATTGELFF. The CDR3 region has the DNA TGTGCCAGCAGCTTAGCCGGACAGGCTACCACCGGGGAGCTGTTTTTT. The chain employs TRBV7-2 and TRBJ2-2, with 7 bases lining up with TRBD1. After removal of 0 bases from V and 4 bases from J, the junction contained 5 bases not matched to a gene. The germline V gene encodes CDR1 SGHTA and CDR2 FQGNSA. The CDR3 covers 16 residues. Complete variable domain (other parts from reference TRBV7-2 and TRBJ2-2): GAGVSQSPSNKVTEKGKDVELRCDPISGHTALYWYRQSLGQGLEFLIYFQGNSAPDKSGLPSDRFSAERTGGSVSTLTIQRTQQEDSAVYLCASSLAGQATTGELFFGEGSRLTVL.

This chain links TRBV29-1 with TRBJ1-1; D gene ambiguous. The CDR3 covers 11 residues. The germline V gene has CDR1 SQVTM and CDR2 ANQGSEA. V was pared by 7 bases and J by 1 base, with 7 bases between. CDR3 loop: CSDGGNTEAFF. CDR3 DNA: TGCAGCGACGGCGGGAACACTGAAGCTTTCTTT.

This clone was seen a single time. The CDR3 reads CASSLGQGKNIQYF. The DNA of the CDR3 is TGTGCCAGCAGCCTAGGACAGGGAAAAAACATTCAGTACTTC. The rearrangement joins TRBV5-4 to TRBJ2-4; 8 nucleotides align to TRBD1. The CDR3 sequence is 14 residues long. Trimming at V came to 4 bases and at J to 4 bases, leaving 4 bases not matched to a gene. In germline, CDR1 is SGHNT, CDR2 YYREEE (reference sequence).

V gene TRBV5-4 combines with J gene TRBJ1-1; no firm D call. CDR3 length equals 11 residues. The germline CDR1 and CDR2 sequences are SGHNT and YYREEE (reference sequence). The V and J ends lost 4 bases and 4 bases respectively, with 5 bases between them. For the CDR3, the DNA is TGTGCCAGCAGCCTCCGCACTGAAGCTTTCTTT. Its protein product is CASSLRTEAFF. Complete variable domain (other parts from reference TRBV5-4 and TRBJ1-1): ETGVTQSPTHLIKTRGQQVTLRCSSQSGHNTVSWYQQALGQGPQFIFQYYREEENGRGNFPPRFSGLQFPNYSSELNVNALELDDSALYLCASSLRTEAFFGQGTRLTVV.

This clone has a single count. The gene calls are TRBV28 and TRBJ1-3; D may be TRBD1 (5 bases). The V gene lost 2 bases and the J gene lost 3 bases, with 8 bases spanning the gap. Germline assignment: CDR1 MDHEN and CDR2 SYDVKM. This CDR3 has 14 residues. The DNA of the CDR3 is TGTGCCAGCAGTTTACAGGGTGGTGGAAACACCATATATTTT. Amino acids: CASSLQGGGNTIYF.

The V gene is TRBV19, the J gene TRBJ2-7; perhaps TRBD2 as D (5 bases). This CDR3 comprises 15 residues. Trimming cost V 5 bases and J 3 bases, with 17 bases left between them. From germline, CDR1 is LNHDA and CDR2 SQIVND (reference sequence). CDR3 sequence reads: CASSYGVAEIYEQYF. CDR3 nucleotide sequence: TGTGCCAGTAGTTACGGGGTGGCGGAAATCTACGAGCAGTACTTC.

This clone was counted a single time. This chain links TRBV4-2 with TRBJ2-2; 10 bases map to TRBD2. Trimming removed 4 bases from V and 4 bases from J; junction bases left unmatched: 3. This CDR3 has 15 amino acids. From germline, CDR1 is LGHNA and CDR2 YNFKEQ. CDR3 sequence reads: CASSPLAGVTGELFF. The DNA of the CDR3 is TGTGCCAGCAGCCCCCTAGCGGGAGTCACCGGGGAGCTGTTTTTT.

This rearrangement joins TRBV3-1 (or the pseudogene TRBV3-2) to TRBJ1-1; D is possibly TRBD1 (5 bases). The germline V gene has CDR1 LGHDT and CDR2 YNNKEL (reference sequence). The V and J ends lost 1 base and 10 bases respectively, with 16 bases between them. The CDR3 is 14 amino acids. CDR3: CASSQGGRVSVAFF. In DNA, the CDR3 is TGTGCCAGCAGCCAAGGGGGGAGGGTGAGTGTAGCTTTCTTT.

The rearrangement uses TRBV6-5 and TRBJ2-2; 8 nucleotides agree with TRBD2. This CDR3 is built from 14 residues. Germline assignment: CDR1 MNHEY and CDR2 SVGAGI. V shed 5 bases and J 6 bases; nucleotides not matched to a gene: 5. The CDR3 loop is CASSHTGLAGELFF. Here the CDR3 DNA reads TGTGCCAGCAGTCACACGGGACTAGCCGGGGAGCTGTTTTTT.

CDR3 DNA: TGTGCCAGCAGCGTAGACGGGGAAGGTACGCAGTATTTT. This encodes CASSVDGEGTQYF. The chain recombines TRBV9 with TRBJ2-3, with a tentative D call TRBD2 (5 bases). V lost 0 bases to trimming and J lost 8 bases, with 10 bases between them. Germline-derived CDR1 and CDR2 are SGDLS and YYNGEE. The length of the CDR3 is 13 residues. The full variable domain, its missing parts supplied by reference TRBV9 and TRBJ2-3, is DSGVTQTPKHLITATGQRVTLRCSPRSGDLSVYWYQQSLDQGLQFLIQYYNGEERAKGNILERFSAQQFPDLHSELNLSSLELGDSALYFCASSVDGEGTQYFGPGTRLTVL.

The chain carries TRBV7-8 and TRBJ1-2; D perhaps matches TRBD1 (5 bases). The ends were cut back, 4 bases at V and 4 bases at J, with 7 bases in the middle. This CDR3 spans 12 amino acids. Germline CDR1 is SGHVS and CDR2 is FQNEAQ. The CDR3 coding sequence is TGTGCCAGCAGCTACGACAGCTATGGCTACACCTTC. The encoded protein is CASSYDSYGYTF.

The J gene is TRBJ1-2, the V gene TRBV9; the match to TRBD1 covers 7 bases. J gave up 1 base and V 0 bases, and 3 bases lay outside the gene matches. Germline V gives CDR1 SGDLS, CDR2 YYNGEE. This CDR3 is 15 amino acids long. CDR3 amino acids: CASSVEAGGNYGYTF. The CDR3 nucleotides are TGTGCCAGCAGCGTAGAGGCAGGGGGTAACTATGGCTACACCTTC. The full variable domain, in which reference TRBV9 and TRBJ1-2 provide the parts outside the CDR3, is DSGVTQTPKHLITATGQRVTLRCSPRSGDLSVYWYQQSLDQGLQFLIQYYNGEERAKGNILERFSAQQFPDLHSELNLSSLELGDSALYFCASSVEAGGNYGYTFGSGTRLTVV.